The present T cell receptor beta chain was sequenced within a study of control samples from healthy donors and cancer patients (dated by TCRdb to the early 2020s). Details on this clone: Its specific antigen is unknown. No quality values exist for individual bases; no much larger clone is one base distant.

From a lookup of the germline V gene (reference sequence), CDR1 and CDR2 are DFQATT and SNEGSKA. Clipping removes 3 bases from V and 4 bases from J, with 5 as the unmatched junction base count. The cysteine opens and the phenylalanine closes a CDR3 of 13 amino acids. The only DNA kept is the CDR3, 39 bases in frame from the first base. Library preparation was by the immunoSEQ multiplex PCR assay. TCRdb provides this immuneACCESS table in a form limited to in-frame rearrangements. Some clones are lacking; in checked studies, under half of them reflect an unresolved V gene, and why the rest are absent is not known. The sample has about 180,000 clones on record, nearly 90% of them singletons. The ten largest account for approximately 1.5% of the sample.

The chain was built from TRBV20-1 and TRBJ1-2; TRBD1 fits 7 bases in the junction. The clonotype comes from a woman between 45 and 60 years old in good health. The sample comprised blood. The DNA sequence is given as TGCAGTGCTAGTGGGGGACAGATCTATGGCTACACCTTC. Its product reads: CSASGGQIYGYTF.